This record looks at one T cell receptor (beta chain) sequence and its context. This sample is part of a study of human T cells and chemical hapten exposure. MiXCR, run by TCRdb on the RACE reads, gives a single entry per CDR3 protein. The data contain 200,000 to 300,000 distinct CDR3 sequences, over 8% of them seen just once; the ten biggest clones take up 2.3%. The ends were cut back, 0 bases at V and 6 bases at J, with 11 bases in the middle. The CDR3 is 14 amino acids. CDR1 LGHNT and CDR2 FRNRAP come from the germline V gene. The time point here: pre-sensitization, week 0. Treatment of the sample: therapeutic diphenylcyclopropenone sensitization with weekly scalp DPC.

The sample here was whole blood, taken in connection with sensitization to the hapten diphenylcyclopropenone (DPC). V is TRBV12-5 and J is TRBJ1-2, with D tentatively TRBD1 (6 bases). The sequence was obtained from a middle-aged woman with alopecia areata. Some clones in this sample may be carry-over from other donors' samples. DNA of the CDR3: TGTGCTAGTGGTTTGGTATGGCAGGGGCATGGCTACACCTTC. It encodes CASGLVWQGHGYTF.